The 30 T cell receptor beta chains below come from one sample, sequenced in a study of response to subunit inactivated influenza vaccine. TCRdb passed the RT-PCR reads through MiXCR, listing each CDR3 protein once. The table includes hundreds of thousands of distinct CDR3 sequences, about 18% detected once. This specimen was PBMCs from blood, taken around 5 days after vaccination. The receptors shown here come from a man aged 50 to 59 who received an inactivated influenza vaccine.

This clonotype was counted between two and nine times. This sequence joins TRBV14 and TRBJ2-1, with D perhaps matching TRBD1 or TRBD2 (5 bases each). The CDR3 consists of 16 residues. The V and J ends lost 1 base and 2 bases respectively, with 12 bases between them. Germline lookup yields CDR1 SGHDN and CDR2 FVKESK. In nucleotides, the CDR3 is TGTGCCAGCAGCCAAGTCTGGGTGGGGGCCTACAATGAGCAGTTCTTC. It translates to CASSQVWVGAYNEQFF. Combining the CDR3 with reference TRBV14 and TRBJ2-1 gives the whole variable domain EAGVTQFPSHSVIEKGQTVTLRCDPISGHDNLYWYRRVMGKEIKFLLHFVKESKQDESGMPNNRFLAERTGGTYSTLKVQPAELEDSGVYFCASSQVWVGAYNEQFFGPGTRLTVL.

This clonotype was seen a few times. The rearrangement uses TRBV29-1 and TRBJ2-3; 8 bases are shared with TRBD2. V was clipped by 7 bases and J by 2 bases; unmatched bases: 5. This CDR3 contains 13 residues. Germline loops: CDR1 SQVTM, CDR2 ANQGSEA. CDR3 sequence: CSAPGLVTDTQYF. Here the CDR3 DNA reads TGCAGCGCCCCGGGACTAGTCACAGATACGCAGTATTTT.

In this sample, this clonotype turned up a few times. The chain couples TRBV3-1 to TRBJ2-1; possibly TRBD2 for D (5 bases). CDR1 LGHDT and CDR2 YNNKEL come from the germline V gene (reference sequence). Trimming took off 4 bases at V and 9 bases at J, with 19 bases between the two ends. The CDR3 is made up of 15 amino acids. The CDR3 loop is CASSRGAEGYAEQFF. In DNA form, the CDR3 reads TGTGCCAGCAGCCGGGGAGCGGAAGGCTACGCTGAGCAGTTCTTC.

This chain joins TRBV24-1 and TRBJ2-3; tentative D call: TRBD2 (5 bases). CDR3 size: 13 residues. The ends were cut back, 7 bases at V and 1 base at J, with 8 bases in the middle. From germline, CDR1 is KGHDR and CDR2 SFDVKD. The CDR3 DNA reads TGTGCCACCAGCGCGGGCCGCACAGATACGCAGTATTTT. Amino acids: CATSAGRTDTQYF.

The table lists this clonotype with a few counts. The rearrangement uses TRBV4-3 and TRBJ2-2; D remains ambiguous. The V end lost 0 bases, the J end lost 0 bases, and 11 bases lay between the germline ends. Germline V gene sequence: CDR1 LGHNA, CDR2 YSLEER. The CDR3 totals 17 residues. CDR3 sequence (DNA): TGCGCCAGCAGCCAAGATGTATCCACATCGAACACCGGGGAGCTGTTTTTT. This sequence encodes CASSQDVSTSNTGELFF.

This clonotype has a handful of counts. The chain combines TRBV6-5 with TRBJ2-3; no definite D call. V lost 2 bases and J 0 bases, leaving 9 bases between the germline ends. CDR1 MNHEY and CDR2 SVGAGI come from the germline V gene. The CDR3 loop spans 15 amino acids. In DNA form, the CDR3 reads TGTGCCAGCAGTTACAGGGCCCGAAGCACAGATACGCAGTATTTT. Its translation is CASSYRARSTDTQYF.

This clonotype appeared many times. The chain joins TRBV5-1 to TRBJ2-1; 7 nucleotides line up with TRBD1. Per germline, CDR1 SGHRS and CDR2 YFSETQ. Germline trimming cut 4 bases from V and 0 bases from J; bases unmatched to any gene: 7. The length of the CDR3 is 16 residues. The CDR3: CASSTPRDSSYNEQFF. In DNA, the CDR3 is TGCGCCAGCAGCACCCCCCGGGACAGCTCCTACAATGAGCAGTTCTTC.

CDR3 region: CASSLATGLQHYGYTF. The CDR3 DNA follows: TGTGCCAGCAGCTTAGCCACAGGACTTCAACACTATGGCTACACCTTC. The chain uses TRBV7-9 and TRBJ1-2, with a possible D match to TRBD1 (5 bases). The V end was cut by 0 bases, the J end by 3 bases, with 14 bases between. Germline V lookup: CDR1 SEHNR, CDR2 FQNEAQ (reference sequence). CDR3 length equals 16 residues.

This rearrangement joins TRBV7-6 to TRBJ2-5; 12 bases match TRBD2. Germline V gene lookup returns CDR1 SGHVS and CDR2 FNYEAQ. The CDR3 consists of 14 residues. The J segment lost 1 base and the V segment lost 7 bases, leaving 1 base of the junction unmatched. The CDR3 is CASKGLAGQETQYF. DNA for the CDR3: TGTGCCAGCAAGGGACTAGCGGGCCAAGAGACCCAGTACTTC.

This clonotype was seen a handful of times. J is TRBJ1-4 and V is TRBV12-3 or TRBV12-4; tentative D call: TRBD1 (5 bases). CDR3 length: 14 amino acids. Trimming left V 3 bases short and J 4 bases short, with 9 bases between. The CDR3 nucleotides read TGTGCCAGCAGTTTTCGGGACGGTAATGAAAAACTGTTTTTT. Translating gives CASSFRDGNEKLFF.

This clonotype appeared once. The genes are TRBV11-2 and TRBJ2-1; TRBD2 aligns across 8 bases. The J call may be wrong; the DNA end is better matched by TRBJ2-7. The CDR3 contains 14 residues. CDR1 is SGHAT and CDR2 is FQNNGV in the germline V gene. For the CDR3, the DNA is TGTGCCAGCAGGAGCGGGGGAATTTCCAATGAGCAGTACTTC. This translates into CASRSGGISNEQYF.

The V call is TRBV20-1, the J call TRBJ2-1; 8 bases agree with TRBD2. Germline V gene lookup returns CDR1 DFQATT and CDR2 SNEGSKA (reference sequence). V lost 4 bases, J lost 15 bases, and 11 bases stayed unmatched. The CDR3 is 12 residues long. The CDR3 sequence is CSANIPERGLFF. The CDR3 nucleotides are TGCAGTGCTAACATACCTGAGCGGGGGTTGTTCTTC.

This clonotype has ten or more counts. The chain links TRBV3-1 to TRBJ2-7, with D perhaps TRBD2 (6 bases). The V end was cut by 0 bases, the J end by 0 bases, with 12 bases between. CDR3 length: 16 residues. Germline V CDR1 and CDR2: LGHDT, YNNKEL (reference sequence). CDR3 residues: CASSQDPWRDSYEQYF. CDR3 nucleotides: TGTGCCAGCAGCCAAGATCCCTGGAGGGACTCCTACGAGCAGTACTTC.

The CDR3 DNA reads as TGCAGTGCTAGTTCCCTAGCGGTCCTCCCCCCGGGGGCTGAAGCTTTCTTT. Translation: CSASSLAVLPPGAEAFF. The gene calls are TRBV20-1 and TRBJ1-1, with D possibly TRBD1 on 5 matching bases. Between the trimmed V and J ends, which lost 3 bases and 6 bases, there was a span of 26 bases. The CDR3 runs 17 residues. Per the germline V gene, CDR1 is DFQATT and CDR2 is SNEGSKA (reference sequence).

The chain recombines TRBV20-1 with TRBJ2-7; TRBD2 agrees at 10 bases. The ends lost 5 bases at V and 5 bases at J; junction bases unmatched: 6. The CDR3 covers 13 residues. Germline values: CDR1 DFQATT, CDR2 SNEGSKA (reference sequence). As DNA, the CDR3 is TGCAGTGCTGTCGGACTAGCGGTAAACGAGCAGTACTTC. Encoded protein: CSAVGLAVNEQYF.

This rearrangement joins TRBV12-3 or TRBV12-4 to TRBJ2-5; no firm D call. V lost 3 bases to trimming and J lost 4 bases, with 12 bases between them. The CDR3 is made up of 14 amino acids. The CDR3, as DNA: TGTGCCAGCAGTTTCTCTTCTAGTGGAGAGACCCAGTACTTC. Translated: CASSFSSSGETQYF.

The sample holds a few counts of this clonotype. The gene calls are TRBV20-1 and TRBJ1-5; D gene uncertain. The CDR3 length is 14 residues. Trimming removed 2 bases at V and 5 bases at J, with 13 bases between. CDR1 DFQATT and CDR2 SNEGSKA come from the germline V gene (reference sequence). As DNA, the CDR3 is TGCAGTGCTAGAAAAGAGGCAGCAGATCAGCCCCAGCATTTT. Its translation: CSARKEAADQPQHF.

This clonotype was counted a few times. This sequence joins TRBV5-1 and TRBJ1-2; perhaps TRBD1 as D (5 bases). Germline CDR1 is SGHRS and CDR2 is YFSETQ. Trimming cost V 0 bases and J 8 bases, with 14 bases left between them. The CDR3 has 14 amino acids. The CDR3 protein is CASSLAEGPGGYTF. In nucleotides, the CDR3 is TGCGCCAGCAGCTTGGCCGAGGGGCCGGGAGGCTACACCTTC.

The sample holds a few counts of this clonotype. This chain connects TRBV6-5 to TRBJ2-3; 7 bases match TRBD2. V shed 0 bases and J 7 bases; nucleotides not matched to a gene: 13. This CDR3 comprises 17 residues. CDR1 MNHEY and CDR2 SVGAGI come from the germline V gene. CDR3 sequence (DNA): TGTGCCAGCAGTTACTCGATTGAGGGAGGGCGACTGAATACGCAGTATTTT. This codes for CASSYSIEGGRLNTQYF.

The gene calls are TRBV7-9 and TRBJ2-7, with a possible D match to TRBD1 (5 bases). This CDR3 region has 12 residues. Trimming took 4 bases from V and 5 from J, leaving 9 bases between them. Germline CDR1 SEHNR, CDR2 FQNEAQ (reference sequence). The CDR3 region is CASSSRVNEQYF. The CDR3 DNA reads as TGTGCCAGCAGCTCCAGGGTTAACGAGCAGTACTTC.

This clonotype was counted many times. The chain uses TRBV5-1 and TRBJ2-7, with 10 bases matching TRBD1. V dropped 3 bases and J dropped 2; count of bases not matched to a gene: 5. Germline-derived CDR1 and CDR2 are SGHRS and YFSETQ. The CDR3 length is 15 residues. CDR3 coding DNA: TGCGCCAGCAGCTGGACAGGGGGACTAGCCTACGAGCAGTACTTC. Its translation is CASSWTGGLAYEQYF. The complete variable domain, with remaining parts taken from reference TRBV5-1 and TRBJ2-7, reads KAGVTQTPRYLIKTRGQQVTLSCSPISGHRSVSWYQQTPGQGLQFLFEYFSETQRNKGNFPGRFSGRQFSNSRSEMNVSTLELGDSALYLCASSWTGGLAYEQYFGPGTRLTVT.

This chain uses TRBV20-1 with TRBJ2-7, with 11 bases identical to TRBD1. Per germline, CDR1 DFQATT and CDR2 SNEGSKA (reference sequence). Trimming removed 2 bases from V and 3 bases from J; junction bases left unmatched: 12. CDR3 length: 17 amino acids. CDR3 loop: CSARRDRGTSGLYEQYF. The CDR3 DNA follows: TGCAGTGCTAGAAGGGACAGGGGGACATCTGGTCTCTACGAGCAGTACTTC.

The genes are TRBV4-1 and TRBJ1-2; 7 bases are a match to TRBD1. This CDR3 is 13 amino acids long. V lost 5 bases to trimming and J lost 8 bases; unmatched junction nucleotides: 8. CDR1 MGHRA and CDR2 YSYEKL come from the germline V gene. The CDR3 reads CASSFDRAVGYTF. The CDR3 nucleotides are TGCGCCAGCAGCTTCGACAGGGCGGTCGGCTACACCTTC.

The genes are TRBV12-3 or TRBV12-4 and TRBJ2-3; no reliable D call. CDR3 length: 13 amino acids. V lost 1 base and J 5 bases, leaving 7 bases between the germline ends. Here the CDR3 reads CASSLVALDTQYF. The CDR3 DNA sequence: TGTGCCAGCAGTTTAGTGGCATTAGATACGCAGTATTTT.

The chain has TRBV27 and TRBJ2-3; D unclear. The V gene lost 6 bases and the J gene lost 3 bases, with 13 bases spanning the gap. The CDR3 totals 14 residues. Germline-derived CDR1 and CDR2 are MNHEY and SMNVEV (reference sequence). DNA for the CDR3: TGTGCCAGCAGGGTGGGCATAGTTACAGATACGCAGTATTTT. Amino acids: CASRVGIVTDTQYF.

At least ten counts were recorded for this clonotype. The chain joins TRBV12-3 or TRBV12-4 to TRBJ2-7, with 10 nucleotides matching TRBD2. V lost 4 bases, J lost 5 bases, and 11 bases stayed unmatched. This CDR3 is 16 amino acids long. The CDR3 DNA reads as TGTGCCAGCAGTTGGGGCGGGACTAGCGCTATGGACGAGCAGTACTTC. Its protein product is CASSWGGTSAMDEQYF.

This clonotype was counted between two and nine times. The gene calls are TRBV14 and TRBJ2-7, with D perhaps TRBD1 (6 bases). Trimming pared 0 bases from V and 3 bases from J, leaving 12 bases between. CDR1 SGHDN and CDR2 FVKESK come from the germline V gene. The CDR3 consists of 15 residues. The CDR3 coding sequence is TGTGCCAGCAGCCAAGATCTATGGACAGACTACGAGCAGTACTTC. Amino acid sequence: CASSQDLWTDYEQYF.

This chain connects TRBV7-9 to TRBJ2-1; D is unresolved. Germline V gene data show CDR1 as SEHNR and CDR2 as FQNEAQ (reference sequence). The CDR3 has 13 amino acids. V lost 3 bases, J lost 6 bases, and 9 bases lay in between. CDR3 DNA sequence: TGTGCCAGCAGCTTGGGCGAAATCAATGAGCAGTTCTTC. Translating it yields CASSLGEINEQFF.

The rearrangement uses TRBV7-9 and TRBJ2-5; TRBD2 agrees at 8 bases. Germline V gene sequence: CDR1 SEHNR, CDR2 FQNEAQ (reference sequence). J lost 4 bases, V lost 4 bases, and 5 bases had no gene match. This CDR3 is built from 14 residues. CDR3 DNA sequence: TGTGCCAGCAGCTCCCCCGGGAGGGGAGAGACCCAGTACTTC. Protein: CASSSPGRGETQYF.

This clonotype was observed at least ten times. The J gene is TRBJ2-7, the V gene TRBV12-3 or TRBV12-4; no definite D call. CDR3 size: 12 residues. V was shortened by 3 bases and J by 4 bases, with 7 bases between the two germline ends. CDR3 in amino acids: CASSFRPYEQYF. The CDR3 nucleotides read TGTGCCAGCAGTTTTCGACCATACGAGCAGTACTTC.